A single sample is the source of the 25 T cell receptor beta chains below, sequenced in a study of multiple sclerosis patients with progressive multifocal leukoencephalopathy (dated by TCRdb to about 2019). The sample's time point label, decoded: time of PML onset. Read against the paper, the sample's treatment or condition label means: on natalizumab therapy at sampling. Libraries were made using the immunoSEQ multiplex PCR assay. TCRdb carries this immuneACCESS record with in-frame sequences only. Its versions omit some clonotypes, under half of them owing to an unresolved V gene in the studies checked, with the rest unexplained. Here the sample has about 31,000 clones; approximately 85% occur a single time. Clones ranked in the top ten supply roughly 12% of the sample. The sample consisted of PBMCs, taken from a patient treated with natalizumab. Every receptor here comes from a woman aged 25 to 39 with progressive multifocal leukoencephalopathy.

The V call is TRBV5-1, the J call TRBJ2-7; TRBD2 might be the D (6 bases). Deletions cut 3 bases from V and 2 bases from J, with 12 bases between. CDR1 is SGHRS, CDR2 YFSETQ, per germline. The CDR3 extends over 14 amino acids. In DNA, the CDR3 is TGCGCCAGCAGCTCGGGGACTTATCCCTACGAGCAGTACTTC. This gives the protein CASSSGTYPYEQYF.

The CDR3 is CASLKYRGNQPQHF. In DNA, the CDR3 is TGTGCCAGTTTAAAGTACAGGGGAAATCAGCCCCAGCATTTT. This sequence joins TRBV28 and TRBJ1-5; 7 nucleotides align to TRBD1. In germline, CDR1 is MDHEN, CDR2 SYDVKM. Unmatched junction bases numbered 9, after V lost 9 bases and J lost 4 bases. The length of the CDR3 is 14 residues.

This sequence joins TRBV7-8 and TRBJ2-4; tentative D call: TRBD1 (6 bases). Germline CDR1 SGHVS, CDR2 FQNEAQ. This CDR3 is built from 16 residues. Trimming took 4 bases from V and 0 from J, leaving 13 bases between them. The CDR3 reads CASSSRTALAKNIQYF. CDR3 bases: TGTGCCAGCAGCTCCCGGACAGCGCTAGCCAAAAACATTCAGTACTTC.

This clone came up once. This chain connects TRBV7-2 to TRBJ2-7; 11 nucleotides agree with TRBD2. This CDR3 is 16 amino acids long. The germline V gene encodes CDR1 SGHTA and CDR2 FQGNSA. V dropped 4 bases and J dropped 10; count of bases not matched to a gene: 15. The CDR3 DNA sequence: TGTGCCAGCAGCTCATTAGCGGGAGGGCCTAGGAGGCAACAGTACTTC. This encodes CASSSLAGGPRRQQYF.

The V and J genes are TRBV5-1 and TRBJ1-1; a weak D match, TRBD1 (5 bases). The CDR3 sequence is 16 residues long. Germline loops: CDR1 SGHRS, CDR2 YFSETQ. V lost 4 bases, J lost 1 base, and 17 bases lay in between. DNA for the CDR3: TGCGCCAGCAGCCCCCACCCGGGGGAAGGGAACACTGAAGCTTTCTTT. Translation gives CASSPHPGEGNTEAFF.

The rearrangement links TRBV11-2 to TRBJ2-7; a possible D gene is TRBD1 (5 bases). The CDR3 is 14 residues long. V dropped 5 bases and J dropped 2 bases, with 13 bases sitting between them. Germline V gene sequence: CDR1 SGHAT, CDR2 FQNNGV. CDR3 residues: CASSPGRVPYEQYF. CDR3 coding DNA: TGTGCCAGCAGCCCCGGCAGGGTCCCCTACGAGCAGTACTTC. Based on the CDR3 plus reference TRBV11-2 and TRBJ2-7, the full variable domain is EAGVAQSPRYKIIEKRQSVAFWCNPISGHATLYWYQQILGQGPKLLIQFQNNGVVDDSQLPKDRFSAERLKGVDSTLKIQPAKLEDSAVYLCASSPGRVPYEQYFGPGTRLTVT.

The chain is built from TRBV25-1 and TRBJ1-1; D gene uncertain. This CDR3 has 14 residues. V dropped 5 bases and J dropped 1 base, with 11 bases sitting between them. Germline V gene data show CDR1 as MGHDK and CDR2 as SYGVNS. CDR3 sequence: CASSRQVGNTEAFF. Written as DNA, the CDR3 is TGTGCCAGCAGTCGCCAGGTGGGGAACACTGAAGCTTTCTTT. The full variable domain, rest sourced from reference TRBV25-1 and TRBJ1-1, is EADIYQTPRYLVIGTGKKITLECSQTMGHDKMYWYQQDPGMELHLIHYSYGVNSTEKGDLSSESTVSRIRTEHFPLTLESARPSHTSQYLCASSRQVGNTEAFFGQGTRLTVV.

This clone is medium-sized. This CDR3 is CASSALRTGPNTEAFF. In DNA form, the CDR3 reads TGTGCCAGCAGTGCCCTTCGGACAGGGCCGAACACTGAAGCTTTCTTT. The V gene is TRBV28, the J gene TRBJ1-1; 8 nucleotides align to TRBD1. The V and J ends lost 5 bases and 1 base, in that order; junction bases with no gene match: 9. Germline assignment: CDR1 MDHEN and CDR2 SYDVKM. The CDR3 has 16 residues.

This clone has only one observation. The chain couples TRBV18 to TRBJ1-6; 9 bases map to TRBD1. Germline V gene lookup returns CDR1 KGHSH and CDR2 LQKENI. With 6 bases clipped from V and 8 bases from J, the junction kept 5 bases outside the gene matches. This CDR3 contains 14 residues. This chain's CDR3 is CASSPDRGDSPLHF. The CDR3 region has the DNA TGTGCCAGCTCCCCCGACAGGGGGGATTCACCCCTCCACTTT.

CDR3 coding DNA: TGTGCCAGCAGTGACTCTAGCGGGGCCTACAATGAGCAGTTCTTC. Amino acids: CASSDSSGAYNEQFF. The chain links TRBV6-4 to TRBJ2-1; 8 bases agree with TRBD2. The germline CDR1 and CDR2 sequences are MRHNA and SNTAGT. The V segment lost 0 bases and the J segment 2 bases; nucleotides outside the gene matches: 0. CDR3 size: 15 residues.

V and J are TRBV5-1 and TRBJ1-1; D is unclear. This CDR3 spans 13 amino acids. V lost 4 bases and J 3 bases, leaving 10 bases between the germline ends. The germline V gene has CDR1 SGHRS and CDR2 YFSETQ. CDR3 DNA sequence: TGCGCCAGCAGCCAGGACGTAGACACTGAAGCTTTCTTT. This sequence encodes CASSQDVDTEAFF.

The CDR3 is CASSNGGDSPLHF. The DNA of the CDR3 is TGTGCCAGCAGCAATGGTGGAGATTCACCCCTCCACTTT. The chain joins TRBV18 to TRBJ1-6; D is uncertain. The length of the CDR3 is 13 residues. Between the trimmed V and J ends, which lost 8 bases and 8 bases, there was a span of 13 bases. CDR1 is KGHSH and CDR2 is LQKENI in the germline V gene.

This clone showed up just once. The rearrangement links TRBV7-2 to TRBJ1-2; TRBD1 might be the D (5 bases). CDR1 and CDR2 from the germline V gene are SGHTA and FQGNSA. The length of the CDR3 is 15 residues. Trimming took 0 bases from V and 1 from J, leaving 9 bases between them. CDR3 sequence (DNA): TGTGCCAGCAGCTTAGCGCGCAGGGATAACTATGGCTACACCTTC. It is translated as CASSLARRDNYGYTF.

This clone has a handful of counts. The gene calls are TRBV5-1 and TRBJ2-2; possibly TRBD2 for D (5 bases). The germline gives CDR1 SGHRS, CDR2 YFSETQ. This CDR3 is 17 amino acids long. V lost 1 base and J 5 bases, leaving 18 bases between the germline ends. CDR3 sequence: CASSLFGPGSRTGELFF. CDR3 sequence (DNA): TGCGCCAGCAGCTTGTTCGGGCCGGGGTCGAGGACCGGGGAGCTGTTTTTT.

The genes are TRBV29-1 and TRBJ2-5; 8 nucleotides align to TRBD2. V lost 6 bases, J lost 9 bases, and 9 bases stayed unmatched. Per the germline V gene, CDR1 is SQVTM and CDR2 is ANQGSEA. The CDR3 is 12 residues long. CDR3 region: CSVLGGAGAQYF. In nucleotides, the CDR3 is TGCAGCGTCCTCGGGGGGGCAGGGGCCCAGTACTTC.

This rearrangement joins TRBV18 to TRBJ2-5; 11 bases map to TRBD1. The CDR3 spans 19 residues. CDR1 and CDR2 from the germline V gene are KGHSH and LQKENI. V shed 3 bases, J shed 5 bases, and the junction held 17 bases outside the gene matches. The CDR3 loop is CASSPRAPGQGGLRETQYF. The CDR3 DNA is TGTGCCAGCTCACCGAGGGCTCCGGGACAGGGGGGCCTGAGGGAGACCCAGTACTTC.

The chain has TRBV14 and TRBJ1-2; D is uncertain. CDR1 SGHDN and CDR2 FVKESK come from the germline V gene. The CDR3 extends over 13 amino acids. V was cut by 4 bases and J by 5 bases, with 11 bases left in between. The CDR3 DNA reads TGTGCCAGCAGCCTGGGCTCCCCTTATGGCTACACCTTC. This codes for CASSLGSPYGYTF.

The chain joins TRBV6-6 to TRBJ1-1, with D possibly being TRBD1 (5 bases). Per germline, CDR1 MNHNY and CDR2 SVGAGI (reference sequence). V shed 7 bases and J shed 1 base, with 13 bases lying between them. The CDR3 length is 14 residues. The CDR3 DNA reads TGTGCCAGCACCCCGGCAGGGCAGAACACTGAAGCTTTCTTT. Protein product: CASTPAGQNTEAFF.

This clone was counted only a few times. The chain carries TRBV6-1 and TRBJ2-6, with D unresolved. Trimming cost V 6 bases and J 0 bases, with 9 bases left between them. From germline, CDR1 is MNHNS and CDR2 SASEGT. The CDR3 is 15 amino acids. The CDR3 sequence is CASRDPSSGANVLTF. Here the CDR3 DNA reads TGTGCCAGCAGAGACCCCAGCTCTGGGGCCAACGTCCTGACTTTC.

The rearrangement uses TRBV30 and TRBJ2-1; 7 bases match TRBD2. The CDR3 runs to 15 residues. With 0 bases clipped from V and 7 bases from J, the junction kept 9 bases outside the gene matches. Germline assignment: CDR1 GTSNPN and CDR2 SVGIG (reference sequence). CDR3: CAWSVRIGRSNEQFF. The CDR3 nucleotides are TGTGCCTGGAGTGTACGGATCGGGAGGTCTAATGAGCAGTTCTTC.

The CDR3 loop is CASSQRQGFQPQHF. DNA for the CDR3: TGTGCCAGCAGTCAGAGACAGGGGTTTCAGCCCCAGCATTTT. The chain combines TRBV6-5 with TRBJ1-5, with 8 bases matching TRBD1. In germline, CDR1 is MNHEY, CDR2 SVGAGI. V lost 5 bases to trimming and J lost 6 bases; unmatched junction nucleotides: 6. The CDR3 consists of 14 residues.

The chain joins TRBV19 to TRBJ1-1, with D hard to call. The V gene lost 9 bases and the J gene lost 1 base, with 12 bases spanning the gap. CDR1 is LNHDA and CDR2 is SQIVND in the germline V gene (reference sequence). This CDR3 region has 13 residues. The CDR3 reads CASRLGKNTEAFF. CDR3 bases: TGTGCCAGCCGACTGGGTAAGAACACTGAAGCTTTCTTT.

The J gene is TRBJ2-1, the V gene TRBV2; TRBD2 matches at 8 bases. Germline V gene data show CDR1 as SNHLY and CDR2 as FYNNEI. J gave up 0 bases and V 8 bases, and 3 bases lay outside the gene matches. The CDR3 covers 14 residues. The DNA for the CDR3 is TGTGCCAGCGAAGCGGGGGTCTCCTACAATGAGCAGTTCTTC. It encodes CASEAGVSYNEQFF.

This chain joins TRBV4-2 and TRBJ1-3, with D unclear. This CDR3 region has 18 residues. The V and J ends lost 0 bases and 7 bases respectively, with 22 bases between them. Per germline, CDR1 LGHNA and CDR2 YNFKEQ. The CDR3 DNA is TGTGCCAGCAGCCAAGATCCGCCGGCTCTGAGTGGCGGTAACACCATATATTTT. This sequence encodes CASSQDPPALSGGNTIYF.

For this clone: The sample holds other DNA sequences that translate to the same CDR3. The genes are TRBV9 and TRBJ1-3; D unclear. The germline V gene encodes CDR1 SGDLS and CDR2 YYNGEE. The CDR3 covers 14 residues. Deletions cut 0 bases from V and 1 base from J, with 5 bases between. The CDR3 reads CASSVEGSGNTIYF. The CDR3 coding sequence is TGTGCCAGCAGCGTAGAAGGATCTGGAAACACCATATATTTT.